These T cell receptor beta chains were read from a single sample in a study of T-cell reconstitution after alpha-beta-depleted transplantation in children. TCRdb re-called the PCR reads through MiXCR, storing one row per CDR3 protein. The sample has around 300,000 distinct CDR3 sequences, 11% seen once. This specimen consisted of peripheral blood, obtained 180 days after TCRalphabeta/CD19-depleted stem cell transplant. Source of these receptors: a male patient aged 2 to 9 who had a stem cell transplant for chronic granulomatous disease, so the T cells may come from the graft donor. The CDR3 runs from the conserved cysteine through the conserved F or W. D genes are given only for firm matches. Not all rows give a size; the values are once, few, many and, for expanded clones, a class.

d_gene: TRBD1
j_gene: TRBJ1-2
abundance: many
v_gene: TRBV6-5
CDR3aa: CASSYLDRVDGYTF
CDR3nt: TGTGCCAGCAGTTACCTGGACAGGGTTGATGGCTACACCTTC

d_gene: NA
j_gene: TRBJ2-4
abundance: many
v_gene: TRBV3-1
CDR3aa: CASSLDGLAQGNIQYF
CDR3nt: TGTGCCAGCAGCCTTGACGGTCTGGCGCAGGGAAACATTCAGTACTTC

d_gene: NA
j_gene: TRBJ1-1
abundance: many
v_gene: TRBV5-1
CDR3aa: CASSLAGWAENTEAFF
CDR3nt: TGCGCCAGCAGCTTGGCCGGGTGGGCGGAGAACACTGAAGCTTTCTTT

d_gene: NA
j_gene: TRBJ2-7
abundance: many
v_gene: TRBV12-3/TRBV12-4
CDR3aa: CASSLELAEDEQYF
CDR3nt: TGTGCCAGCAGTTTAGAACTAGCAGAGGACGAGCAGTACTTC

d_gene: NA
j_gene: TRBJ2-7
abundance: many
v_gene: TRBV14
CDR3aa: CASSFCLETCEQYF
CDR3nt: TGTGCCAGCAGCTTCTGCCTCGAGACTTGCGAGCAGTACTTC

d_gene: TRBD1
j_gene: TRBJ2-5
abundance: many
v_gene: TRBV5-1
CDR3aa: CASSRQGPPETQYF
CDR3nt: TGCGCCAGCAGCCGACAGGGACCCCCGGAGACCCAGTACTTC

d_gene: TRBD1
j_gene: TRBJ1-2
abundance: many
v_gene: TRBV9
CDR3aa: CASSVSTGTGGHGYTF
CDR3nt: TGTGCCAGCAGCGTCAGTACCGGGACAGGGGGACATGGCTACACCTTC

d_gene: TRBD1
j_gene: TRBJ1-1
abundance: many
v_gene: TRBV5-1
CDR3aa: CASSLALTGVMNTEAFF
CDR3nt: TGCGCCAGCAGCTTGGCTTTGACAGGGGTCATGAACACTGAAGCTTTCTTT

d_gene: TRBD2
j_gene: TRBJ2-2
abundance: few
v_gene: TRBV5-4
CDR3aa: CASSLMKVSGSFGGLGGELFF
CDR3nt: TGTGCCAGCAGCTTGATGAAGGTTAGCGGGAGTTTCGGAGGCCTCGGCGGGGAGCTGTTTTTT

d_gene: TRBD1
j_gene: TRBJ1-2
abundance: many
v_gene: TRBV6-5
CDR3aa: CASSYNRGGYTF
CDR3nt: TGTGCCAGCAGTTACAACAGGGGGGGCTACACCTTC

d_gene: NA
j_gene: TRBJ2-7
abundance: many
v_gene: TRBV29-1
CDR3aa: CSARDTAYEQYF
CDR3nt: TGCAGCGCACGGGACACAGCCTACGAGCAGTACTTC

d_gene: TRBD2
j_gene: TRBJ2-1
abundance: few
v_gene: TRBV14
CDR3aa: CASSPLAGIHNEQFF
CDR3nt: TGTGCCAGCAGCCCTTTAGCGGGGATCCACAATGAGCAGTTCTTC

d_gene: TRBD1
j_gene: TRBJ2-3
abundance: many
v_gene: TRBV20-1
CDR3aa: CSASSPGGITDTQYF
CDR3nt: TGCAGTGCCAGTTCCCCAGGGGGCATCACAGATACGCAGTATTTT

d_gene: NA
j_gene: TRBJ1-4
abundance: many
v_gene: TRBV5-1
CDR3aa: CASSLRGGGEKLFF
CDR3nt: TGCGCCAGCAGCTTGAGGGGAGGCGGTGAAAAACTGTTTTTT

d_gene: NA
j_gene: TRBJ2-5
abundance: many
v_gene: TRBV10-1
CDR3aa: CASSAGVGQETQYF
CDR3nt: TGCGCCAGCAGTGCGGGTGTCGGTCAAGAGACCCAGTACTTC

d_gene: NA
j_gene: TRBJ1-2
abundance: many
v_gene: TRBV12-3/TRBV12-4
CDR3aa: CASRNNNRVGGYTF
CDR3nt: TGTGCCAGCAGAAATAACAACAGGGTAGGAGGCTACACCTTC

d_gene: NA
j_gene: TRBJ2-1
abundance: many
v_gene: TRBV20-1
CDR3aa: CSARWLAYNEQFF
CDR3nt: TGCAGTGCTAGATGGCTAGCCTACAATGAGCAGTTCTTC

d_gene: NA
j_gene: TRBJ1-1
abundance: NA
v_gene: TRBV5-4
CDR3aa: CAIGSVGSQGSLNTEAFF
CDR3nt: TGTGCCATCGGCTCGGTGGGATCACAGGGTTCATTGAACACTGAAGCTTTCTTT

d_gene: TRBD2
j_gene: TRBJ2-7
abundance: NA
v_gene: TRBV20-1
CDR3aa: CSARALSGVYEQYF
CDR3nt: TGCAGTGCTAGAGCGCTTAGCGGGGTATACGAGCAGTACTTC

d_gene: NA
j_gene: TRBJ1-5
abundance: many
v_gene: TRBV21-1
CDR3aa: CASSKAQGTGDQPQHF
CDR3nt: TGTGCCAGCAGCAAAGCGCAGGGGACAGGTGATCAGCCCCAGCATTTT

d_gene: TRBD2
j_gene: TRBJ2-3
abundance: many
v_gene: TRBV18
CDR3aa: CASSPVRTSQGTDTQYF
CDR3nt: TGTGCCAGCTCACCTGTGCGGACTAGCCAGGGCACAGATACGCAGTATTTT

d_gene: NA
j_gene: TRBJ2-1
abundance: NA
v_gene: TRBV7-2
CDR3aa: CASSARGFNSNNEQFF
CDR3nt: TGTGCCAGCAGCGCAAGAGGATTCAATTCTAATAATGAGCAGTTCTTC

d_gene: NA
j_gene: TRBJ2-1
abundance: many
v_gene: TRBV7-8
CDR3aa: CASSLGGTTEQFF
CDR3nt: TGTGCCAGCAGCTTAGGAGGGACAACTGAGCAGTTCTTC

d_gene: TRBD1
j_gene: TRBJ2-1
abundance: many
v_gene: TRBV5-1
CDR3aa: CASMPITNYRGDNEQFF
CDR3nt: TGCGCCAGCATGCCGATAACCAACTACAGGGGCGACAATGAGCAGTTCTTC

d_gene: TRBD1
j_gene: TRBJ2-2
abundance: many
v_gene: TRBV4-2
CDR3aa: CASSQVWDRGTGELFF
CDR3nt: TGTGCCAGCAGCCAAGTTTGGGACAGGGGGACCGGGGAGCTGTTTTTT

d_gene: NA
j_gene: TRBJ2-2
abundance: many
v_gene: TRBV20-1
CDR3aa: CSAREGPDSDDASGGELFF
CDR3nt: TGCAGTGCTAGAGAGGGACCGGACAGCGACGACGCCTCCGGCGGGGAGCTGTTTTTT